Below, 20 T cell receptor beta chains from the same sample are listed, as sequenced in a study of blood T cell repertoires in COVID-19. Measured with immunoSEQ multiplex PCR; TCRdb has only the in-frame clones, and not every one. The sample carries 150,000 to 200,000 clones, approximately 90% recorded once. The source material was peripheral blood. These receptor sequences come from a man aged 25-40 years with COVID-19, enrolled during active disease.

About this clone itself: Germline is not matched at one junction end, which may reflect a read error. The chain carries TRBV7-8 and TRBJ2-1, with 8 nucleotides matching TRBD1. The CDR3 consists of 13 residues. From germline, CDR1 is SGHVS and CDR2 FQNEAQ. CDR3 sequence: CASSLGQGNEQFF. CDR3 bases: TGTGCCAGCAGTTTAGGACAGGGCAATGAGCAGTTCTTC.

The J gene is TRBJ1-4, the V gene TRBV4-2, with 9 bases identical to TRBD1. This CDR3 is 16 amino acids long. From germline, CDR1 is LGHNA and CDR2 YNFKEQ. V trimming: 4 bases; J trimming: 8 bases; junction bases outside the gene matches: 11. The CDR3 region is CASSPGQGPSEEKLFF. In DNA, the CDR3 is TGTGCCAGCAGCCCGGGACAGGGACCTTCGGAGGAAAAACTGTTTTTT.

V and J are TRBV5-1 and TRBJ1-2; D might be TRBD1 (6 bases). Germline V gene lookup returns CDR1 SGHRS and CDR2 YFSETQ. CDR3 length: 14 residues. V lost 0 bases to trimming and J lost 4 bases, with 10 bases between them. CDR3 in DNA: TGCGCCAGCAGCTTGGAAGGACAGAGCTATGGCTACACCTTC. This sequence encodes CASSLEGQSYGYTF. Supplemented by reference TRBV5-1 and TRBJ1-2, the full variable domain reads KAGVTQTPRYLIKTRGQQVTLSCSPISGHRSVSWYQQTPGQGLQFLFEYFSETQRNKGNFPGRFSGRQFSNSRSEMNVSTLELGDSALYLCASSLEGQSYGYTFGSGTRLTVV.

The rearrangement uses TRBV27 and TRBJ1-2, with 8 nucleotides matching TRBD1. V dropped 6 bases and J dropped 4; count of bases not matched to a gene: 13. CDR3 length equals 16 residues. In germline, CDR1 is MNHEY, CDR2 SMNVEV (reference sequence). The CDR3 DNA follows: TGTGCCAGCAGCGCTGGGAAAATCAGGGGGCGCTATGGCTACACCTTC. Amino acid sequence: CASSAGKIRGRYGYTF.

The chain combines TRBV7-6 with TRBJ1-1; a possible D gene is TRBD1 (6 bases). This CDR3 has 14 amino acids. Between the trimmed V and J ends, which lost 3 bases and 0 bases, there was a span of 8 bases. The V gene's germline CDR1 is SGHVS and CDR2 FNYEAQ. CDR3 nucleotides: TGTGCCAGCAGCTTGGGACAACTGAACACTGAAGCTTTCTTT. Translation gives CASSLGQLNTEAFF.

CDR3 sequence (DNA): TGTGCCAGCAGCTCAAGCCAGGGGGGCTATGGCTACACCTTC. This codes for CASSSSQGGYGYTF. This chain connects TRBV7-8 to TRBJ1-2, with 7 bases identical to TRBD1. The CDR3 is 14 residues long. Germline lookup yields CDR1 SGHVS and CDR2 FQNEAQ. V trimming: 4 bases; J trimming: 4 bases; junction bases outside the gene matches: 6.

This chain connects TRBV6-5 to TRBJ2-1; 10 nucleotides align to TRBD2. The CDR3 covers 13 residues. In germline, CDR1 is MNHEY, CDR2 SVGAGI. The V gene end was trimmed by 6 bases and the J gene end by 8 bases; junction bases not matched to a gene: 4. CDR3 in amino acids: CASRLAGNHEQFF. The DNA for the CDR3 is TGTGCCAGCAGACTAGCGGGGAATCATGAGCAGTTCTTC.

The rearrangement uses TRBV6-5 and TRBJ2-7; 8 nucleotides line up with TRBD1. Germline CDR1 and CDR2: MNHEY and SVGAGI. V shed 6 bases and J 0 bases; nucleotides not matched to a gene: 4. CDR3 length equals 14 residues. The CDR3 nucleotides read TGTGCCAGCAGGGACAGGGTGGCCTCCTACGAGCAGTACTTC. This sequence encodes CASRDRVASYEQYF.

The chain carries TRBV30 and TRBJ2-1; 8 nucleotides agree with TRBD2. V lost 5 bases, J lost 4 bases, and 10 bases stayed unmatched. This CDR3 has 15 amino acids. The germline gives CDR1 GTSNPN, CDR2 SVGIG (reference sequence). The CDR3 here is CAWGGLREGYNEQFF. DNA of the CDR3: TGTGCCTGGGGCGGTCTACGGGAGGGGTACAATGAGCAGTTCTTC.

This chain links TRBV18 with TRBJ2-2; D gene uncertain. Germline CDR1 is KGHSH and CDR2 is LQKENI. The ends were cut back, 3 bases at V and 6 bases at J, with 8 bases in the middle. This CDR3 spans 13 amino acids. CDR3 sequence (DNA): TGTGCCAGCTCACCCTACTCCCCCGGGGAGCTGTTTTTT. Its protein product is CASSPYSPGELFF. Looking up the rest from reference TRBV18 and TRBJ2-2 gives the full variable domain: NAGVMQNPRHLVRRRGQEARLRCSPMKGHSHVYWYRQLPEEGLKFMVYLQKENIIDESGMPKERFSAEFPKEGPSILRIQQVVRGDSAAYFCASSPYSPGELFFGEGSRLTVL.

The CDR3 DNA reads TGCAGTGCTAGTGGTGACAGACCCTACGAGCAGTACTTC. Encoded protein: CSASGDRPYEQYF. The chain carries TRBV20-1 and TRBJ2-7, with D possibly matching TRBD1 (5 bases). Germline V gives CDR1 DFQATT, CDR2 SNEGSKA (reference sequence). The V gene lost 3 bases and the J gene lost 2 bases, with 11 bases spanning the gap. The CDR3 totals 13 residues.

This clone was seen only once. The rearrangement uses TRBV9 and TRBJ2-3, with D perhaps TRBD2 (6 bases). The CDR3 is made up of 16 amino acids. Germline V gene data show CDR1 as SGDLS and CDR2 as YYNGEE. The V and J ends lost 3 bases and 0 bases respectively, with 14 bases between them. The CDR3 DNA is TGTGCCAGCAGCGCGCCGGAGGGAGAGAGCACAGATACGCAGTATTTT. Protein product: CASSAPEGESTDTQYF.

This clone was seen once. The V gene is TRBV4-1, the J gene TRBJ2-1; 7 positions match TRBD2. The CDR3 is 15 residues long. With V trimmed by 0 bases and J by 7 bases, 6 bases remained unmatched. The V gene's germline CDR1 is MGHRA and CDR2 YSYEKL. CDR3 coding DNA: TGCGCCAGCAGCCAAGAGGAACTAGCGCGGAATGAGCAGTTCTTC. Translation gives CASSQEELARNEQFF.

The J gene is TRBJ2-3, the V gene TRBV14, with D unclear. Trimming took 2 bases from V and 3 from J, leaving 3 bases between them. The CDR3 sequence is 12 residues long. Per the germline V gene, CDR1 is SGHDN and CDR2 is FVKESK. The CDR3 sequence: CASSQYTDTQYF. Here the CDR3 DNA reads TGTGCCAGCAGCCAATATACAGATACGCAGTATTTT. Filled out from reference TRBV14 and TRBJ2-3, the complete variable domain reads EAGVTQFPSHSVIEKGQTVTLRCDPISGHDNLYWYRRVMGKEIKFLLHFVKESKQDESGMPNNRFLAERTGGTYSTLKVQPAELEDSGVYFCASSQYTDTQYFGPGTRLTVL.

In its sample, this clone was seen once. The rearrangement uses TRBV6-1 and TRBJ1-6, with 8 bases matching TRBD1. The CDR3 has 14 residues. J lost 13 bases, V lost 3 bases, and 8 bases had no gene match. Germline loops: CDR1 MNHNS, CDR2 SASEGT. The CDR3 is CASSDRDRQFPLHF. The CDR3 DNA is TGTGCCAGCAGTGACCGGGACAGGCAATTCCCCCTCCACTTT.

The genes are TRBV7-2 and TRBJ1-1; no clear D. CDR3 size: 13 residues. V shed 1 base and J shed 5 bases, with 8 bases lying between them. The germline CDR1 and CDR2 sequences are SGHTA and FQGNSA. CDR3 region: CASSLVGETEAFF. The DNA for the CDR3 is TGTGCCAGCAGCTTAGTCGGGGAGACTGAAGCTTTCTTT.

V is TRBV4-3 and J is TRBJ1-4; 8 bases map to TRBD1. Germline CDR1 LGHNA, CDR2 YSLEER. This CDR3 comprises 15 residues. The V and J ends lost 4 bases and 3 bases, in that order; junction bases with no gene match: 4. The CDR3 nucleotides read TGCGCCAGCAGCCCTCAGGGGGCCCCTAATGAAAAACTGTTTTTT. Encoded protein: CASSPQGAPNEKLFF.

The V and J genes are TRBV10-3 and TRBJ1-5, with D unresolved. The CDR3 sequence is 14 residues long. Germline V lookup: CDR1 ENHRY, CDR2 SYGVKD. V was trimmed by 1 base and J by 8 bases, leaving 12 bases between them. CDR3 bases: TGTGCCATCAGTGAGTTGGCAGTGGGCAAGCCCCAGCATTTT. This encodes CAISELAVGKPQHF.

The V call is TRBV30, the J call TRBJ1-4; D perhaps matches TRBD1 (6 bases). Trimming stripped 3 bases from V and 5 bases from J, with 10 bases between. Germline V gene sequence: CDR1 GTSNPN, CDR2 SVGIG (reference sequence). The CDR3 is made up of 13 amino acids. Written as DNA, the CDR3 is TGTGCCTGGAGCTCGGACAGCAATGAAAAACTGTTTTTT. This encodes CAWSSDSNEKLFF.

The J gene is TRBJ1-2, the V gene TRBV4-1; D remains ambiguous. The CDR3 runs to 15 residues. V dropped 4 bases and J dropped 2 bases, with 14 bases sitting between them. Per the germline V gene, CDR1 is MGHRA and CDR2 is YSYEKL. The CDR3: CASSPQEQANYGYTF. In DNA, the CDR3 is TGCGCCAGCAGCCCCCAAGAGCAGGCGAACTATGGCTACACCTTC.